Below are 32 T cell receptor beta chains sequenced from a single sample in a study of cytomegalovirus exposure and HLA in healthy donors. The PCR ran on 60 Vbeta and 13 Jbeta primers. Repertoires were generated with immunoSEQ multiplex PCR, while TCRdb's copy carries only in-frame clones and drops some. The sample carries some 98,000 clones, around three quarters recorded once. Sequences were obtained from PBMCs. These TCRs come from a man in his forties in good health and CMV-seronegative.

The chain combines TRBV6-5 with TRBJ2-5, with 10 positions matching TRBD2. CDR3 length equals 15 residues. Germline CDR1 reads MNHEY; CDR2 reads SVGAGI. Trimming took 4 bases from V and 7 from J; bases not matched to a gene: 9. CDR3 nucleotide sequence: TGTGCCAGCAGTTTAGGTAGCGGGGGGCCAGGGACCCAGTACTTC. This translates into CASSLGSGGPGTQYF.

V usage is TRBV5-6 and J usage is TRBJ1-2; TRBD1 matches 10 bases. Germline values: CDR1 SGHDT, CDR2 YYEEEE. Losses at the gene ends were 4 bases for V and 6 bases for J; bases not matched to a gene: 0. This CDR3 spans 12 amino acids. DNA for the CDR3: TGTGCCAGCAGCGACAGGGGGCATGGCTACACCTTC. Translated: CASSDRGHGYTF.

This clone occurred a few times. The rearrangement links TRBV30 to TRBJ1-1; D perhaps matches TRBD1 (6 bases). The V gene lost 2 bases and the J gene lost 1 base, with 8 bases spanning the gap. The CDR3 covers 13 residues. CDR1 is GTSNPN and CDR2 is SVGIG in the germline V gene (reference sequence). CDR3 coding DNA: TGTGCCTGGAGTTGGACAGAGAACACTGAAGCTTTCTTT. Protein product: CAWSWTENTEAFF.

This CDR3 is CSVGDRGNTEAFF. The DNA for the CDR3 is TGCAGCGTGGGGGACAGGGGTAACACTGAAGCTTTCTTT. The chain joins TRBV29-1 to TRBJ1-1; the match to TRBD1 covers 10 bases. CDR1 is SQVTM, CDR2 ANQGSEA, per germline. This CDR3 contains 13 residues. V was clipped by 6 bases and J by 2 bases; unmatched bases: 3.

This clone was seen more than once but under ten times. CDR3 loop: CASSLALGAGPSSYNEQFF. The CDR3 DNA reads TGCGCCAGCAGCTTGGCCCTGGGGGCGGGCCCGAGCTCCTACAATGAGCAGTTCTTC. The chain carries TRBV5-1 and TRBJ2-1; possibly TRBD1 for D (6 bases). Germline CDR1 and CDR2: SGHRS and YFSETQ. CDR3 size: 19 residues. V was clipped by 0 bases and J by 0 bases, with 19 bases between them.

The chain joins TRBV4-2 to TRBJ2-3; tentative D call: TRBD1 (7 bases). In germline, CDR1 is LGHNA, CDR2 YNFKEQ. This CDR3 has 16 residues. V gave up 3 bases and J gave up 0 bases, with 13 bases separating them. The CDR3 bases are TGTGCCAGCAGCCAGGCAGGGGGGACCAGCACAGATACGCAGTATTTT. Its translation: CASSQAGGTSTDTQYF.

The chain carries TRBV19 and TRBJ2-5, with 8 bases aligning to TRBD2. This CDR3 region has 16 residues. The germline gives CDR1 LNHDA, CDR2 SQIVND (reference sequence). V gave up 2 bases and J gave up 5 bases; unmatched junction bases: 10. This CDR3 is CASSINNAGGRETQYF. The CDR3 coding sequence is TGTGCCAGTAGTATAAATAACGCGGGAGGCCGCGAGACCCAGTACTTC.

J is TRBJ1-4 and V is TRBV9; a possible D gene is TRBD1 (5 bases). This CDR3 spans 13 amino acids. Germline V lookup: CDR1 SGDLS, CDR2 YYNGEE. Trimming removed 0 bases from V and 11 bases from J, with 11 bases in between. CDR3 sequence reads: CASSVDLEGKLFF. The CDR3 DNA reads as TGTGCCAGCAGCGTAGATCTGGAGGGGAAACTGTTTTTT.

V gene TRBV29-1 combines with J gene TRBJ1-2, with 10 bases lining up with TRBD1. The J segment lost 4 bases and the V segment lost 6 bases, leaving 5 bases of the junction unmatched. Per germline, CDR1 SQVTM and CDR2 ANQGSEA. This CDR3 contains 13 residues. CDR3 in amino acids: CSVDRQGAYGYTF. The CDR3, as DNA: TGCAGCGTCGACAGACAGGGGGCCTATGGCTACACCTTC.

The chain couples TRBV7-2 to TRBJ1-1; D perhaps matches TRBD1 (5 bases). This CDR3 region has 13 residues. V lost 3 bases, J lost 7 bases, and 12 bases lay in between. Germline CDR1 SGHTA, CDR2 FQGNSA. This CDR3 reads CASSFGIQGEAFF. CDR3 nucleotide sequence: TGTGCCAGCAGCTTTGGCATTCAGGGTGAAGCTTTCTTT.

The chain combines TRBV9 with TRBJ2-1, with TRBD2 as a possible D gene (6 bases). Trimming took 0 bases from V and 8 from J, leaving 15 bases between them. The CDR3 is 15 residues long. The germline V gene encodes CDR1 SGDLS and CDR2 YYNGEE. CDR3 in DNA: TGTGCCAGCAGCGTAGGACTAGAGATTTCCTATGAGCAGTTCTTC. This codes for CASSVGLEISYEQFF.

The CDR3 DNA is TGTGCCAGCTCACCCCAGACAGGTCAAGAGACCCAGTACTTC. This gives the protein CASSPQTGQETQYF. The chain is built from TRBV18 and TRBJ2-5; possible D gene TRBD1, 6 bases. There are 14 residues in the CDR3. Germline V gene data show CDR1 as KGHSH and CDR2 as LQKENI. The V end lost 3 bases, the J end lost 2 bases, and 10 bases lay between the germline ends.

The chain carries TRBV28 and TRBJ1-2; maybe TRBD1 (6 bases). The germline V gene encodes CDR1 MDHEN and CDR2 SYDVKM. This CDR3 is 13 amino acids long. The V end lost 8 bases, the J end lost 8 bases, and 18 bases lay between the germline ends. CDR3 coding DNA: TGTGCCAGCGCCCCCCGGGGGGCTGAAGGCTACACCTTC. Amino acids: CASAPRGAEGYTF.

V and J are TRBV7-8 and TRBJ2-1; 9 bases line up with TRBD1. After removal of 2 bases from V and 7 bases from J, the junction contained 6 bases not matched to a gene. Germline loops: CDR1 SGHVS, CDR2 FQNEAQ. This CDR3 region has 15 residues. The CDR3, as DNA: TGTGCCAGCAGCTTAACGGGACAGGGTAGAAATGAGCAGTTCTTC. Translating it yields CASSLTGQGRNEQFF.

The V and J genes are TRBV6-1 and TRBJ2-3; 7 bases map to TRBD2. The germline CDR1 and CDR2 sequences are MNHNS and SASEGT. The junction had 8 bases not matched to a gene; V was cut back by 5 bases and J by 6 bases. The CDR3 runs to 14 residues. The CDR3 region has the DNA TGTGCCAGCAGTCCCCTCTGGGGGGGGGATACGCAGTATTTT. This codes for CASSPLWGGDTQYF.

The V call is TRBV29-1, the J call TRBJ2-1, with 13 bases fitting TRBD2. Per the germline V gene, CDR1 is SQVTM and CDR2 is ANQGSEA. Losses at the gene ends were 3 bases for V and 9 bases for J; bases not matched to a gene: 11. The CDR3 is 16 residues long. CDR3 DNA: TGCAGCGTTGAGGACTTCGGGACTAGCGGGAAGGTTGAGCAGTTCTTC. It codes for CSVEDFGTSGKVEQFF.

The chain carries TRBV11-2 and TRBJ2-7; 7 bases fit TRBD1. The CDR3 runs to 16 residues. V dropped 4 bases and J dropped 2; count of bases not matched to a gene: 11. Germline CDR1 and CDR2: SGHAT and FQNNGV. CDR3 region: CASSSRPGTEPYEQYF. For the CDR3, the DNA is TGTGCCAGCAGCTCAAGGCCCGGGACAGAACCCTACGAGCAGTACTTC.

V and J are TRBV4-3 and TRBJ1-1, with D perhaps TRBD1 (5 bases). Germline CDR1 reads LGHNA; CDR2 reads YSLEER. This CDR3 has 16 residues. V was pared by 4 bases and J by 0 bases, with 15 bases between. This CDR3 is CASSLQVAGMNTEAFF. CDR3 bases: TGCGCCAGCAGCCTCCAGGTGGCAGGGATGAACACTGAAGCTTTCTTT.

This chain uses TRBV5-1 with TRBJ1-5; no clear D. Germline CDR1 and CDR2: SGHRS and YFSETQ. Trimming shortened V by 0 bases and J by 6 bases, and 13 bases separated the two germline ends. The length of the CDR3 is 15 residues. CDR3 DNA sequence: TGCGCCAGCAGCTTGGGGACTTTGGAGGGTCAGCCCCAGCATTTT. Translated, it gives CASSLGTLEGQPQHF.

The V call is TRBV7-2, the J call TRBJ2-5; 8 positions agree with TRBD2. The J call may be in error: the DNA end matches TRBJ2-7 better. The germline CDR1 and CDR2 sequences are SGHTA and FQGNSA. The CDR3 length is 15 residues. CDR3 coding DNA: TGTGCCAGCAGCCCGAAGCGGGGGCTAATCTACGAGCAGTACTTC. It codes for CASSPKRGLIYEQYF.

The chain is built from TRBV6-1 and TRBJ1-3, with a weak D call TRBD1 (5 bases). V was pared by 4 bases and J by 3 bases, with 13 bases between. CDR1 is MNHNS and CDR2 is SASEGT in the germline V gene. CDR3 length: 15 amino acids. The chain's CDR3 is CASSGGGTIGNTIYF. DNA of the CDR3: TGTGCCAGCAGTGGGGGCGGGACGATTGGAAACACCATATATTTT.

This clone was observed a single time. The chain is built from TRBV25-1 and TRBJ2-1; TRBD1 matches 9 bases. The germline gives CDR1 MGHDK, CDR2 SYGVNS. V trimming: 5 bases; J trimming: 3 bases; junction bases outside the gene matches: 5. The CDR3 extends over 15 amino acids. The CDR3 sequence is CASSKAGQGYNEQFF. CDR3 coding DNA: TGTGCCAGCAGTAAAGCGGGACAGGGCTACAATGAGCAGTTCTTC. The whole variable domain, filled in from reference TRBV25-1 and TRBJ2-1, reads EADIYQTPRYLVIGTGKKITLECSQTMGHDKMYWYQQDPGMELHLIHYSYGVNSTEKGDLSSESTVSRIRTEHFPLTLESARPSHTSQYLCASSKAGQGYNEQFFGPGTRLTVL.

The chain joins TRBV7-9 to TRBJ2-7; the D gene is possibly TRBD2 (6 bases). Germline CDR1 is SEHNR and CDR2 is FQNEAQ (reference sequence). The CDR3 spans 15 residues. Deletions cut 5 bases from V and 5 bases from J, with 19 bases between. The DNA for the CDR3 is TGTGCCAGCAGCCGCGCGGGGTTGAATGGTAACGAGCAGTACTTC. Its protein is CASSRAGLNGNEQYF.

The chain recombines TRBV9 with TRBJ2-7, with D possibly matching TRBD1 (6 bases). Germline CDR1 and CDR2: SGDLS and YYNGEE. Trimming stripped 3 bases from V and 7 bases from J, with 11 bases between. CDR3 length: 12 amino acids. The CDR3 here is CASSGGTREQYF. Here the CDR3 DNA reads TGTGCCAGCAGCGGGGGGACACGAGAGCAGTACTTC.

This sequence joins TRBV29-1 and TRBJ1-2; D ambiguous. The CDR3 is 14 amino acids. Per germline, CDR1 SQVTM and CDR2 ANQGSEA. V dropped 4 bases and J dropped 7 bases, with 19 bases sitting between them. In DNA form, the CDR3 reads TGCAGCGTTGTGCACGGTGTGGGTGAGGGTGGCTACACCTTC. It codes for CSVVHGVGEGGYTF.

CDR3 region: CASSLAGGRTEAFF. CDR3 nucleotides: TGCGCCAGCAGCTTGGCCGGGGGGCGGACTGAAGCTTTCTTT. The V call is TRBV5-1, the J call TRBJ1-1, with D possibly matching TRBD1 (6 bases). The CDR3 has 14 residues. Germline assignment: CDR1 SGHRS and CDR2 YFSETQ. V was shortened by 0 bases and J by 5 bases, with 11 bases between the two germline ends.

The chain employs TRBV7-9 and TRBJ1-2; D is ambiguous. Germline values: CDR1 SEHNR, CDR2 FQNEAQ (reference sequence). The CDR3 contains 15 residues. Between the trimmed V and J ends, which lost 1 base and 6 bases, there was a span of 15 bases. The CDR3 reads CASSLDGGPTDGYTF. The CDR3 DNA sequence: TGTGCCAGCAGCTTAGATGGCGGGCCGACCGATGGCTACACCTTC.

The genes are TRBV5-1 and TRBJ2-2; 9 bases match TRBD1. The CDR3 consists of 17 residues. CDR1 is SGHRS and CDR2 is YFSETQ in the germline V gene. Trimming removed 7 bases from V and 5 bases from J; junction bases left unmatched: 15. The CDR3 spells CASGSTGQGDFTGELFF. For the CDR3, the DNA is TGCGCCAGCGGATCTACGGGACAGGGTGATTTTACCGGGGAGCTGTTTTTT.

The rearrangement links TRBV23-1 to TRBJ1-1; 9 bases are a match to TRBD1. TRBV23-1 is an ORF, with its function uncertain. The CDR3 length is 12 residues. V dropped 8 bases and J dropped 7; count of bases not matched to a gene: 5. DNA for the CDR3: TGCGCCAGCGGAACAGGGGGCGGTGAAGCTTTCTTT. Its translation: CASGTGGGEAFF.

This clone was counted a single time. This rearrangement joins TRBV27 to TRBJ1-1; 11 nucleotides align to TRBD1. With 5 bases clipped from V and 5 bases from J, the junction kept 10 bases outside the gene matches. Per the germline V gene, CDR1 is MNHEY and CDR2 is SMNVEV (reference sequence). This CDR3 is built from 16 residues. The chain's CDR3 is CASSPWTGGAYTEAFF. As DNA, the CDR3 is TGTGCCAGCAGTCCCTGGACAGGGGGCGCGTATACTGAAGCTTTCTTT.

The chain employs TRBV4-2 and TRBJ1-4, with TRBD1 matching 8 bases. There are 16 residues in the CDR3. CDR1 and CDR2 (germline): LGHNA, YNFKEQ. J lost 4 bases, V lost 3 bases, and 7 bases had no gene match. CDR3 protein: CASSQFRGRSNEKLFF. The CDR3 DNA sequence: TGTGCCAGCAGCCAGTTCAGGGGGCGGAGTAATGAAAAACTGTTTTTT.

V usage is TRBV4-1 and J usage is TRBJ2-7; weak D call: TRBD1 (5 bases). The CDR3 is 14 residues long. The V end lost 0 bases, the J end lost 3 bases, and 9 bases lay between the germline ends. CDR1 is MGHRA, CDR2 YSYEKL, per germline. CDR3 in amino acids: CASSQDRDNYEQYF. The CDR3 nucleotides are TGCGCCAGCAGCCAAGACAGGGATAACTACGAGCAGTACTTC.